Reported below is one TCR beta chain. Germline V gene data show CDR1 as SGHTS and CDR2 as YDEGEE. This CDR3 spans 14 amino acids. Trimming took 0 bases from V and 7 from J, leaving 13 bases between them. This record comes from a study of blood T cell repertoires in COVID-19. Study information: T cells, B-cell-depleted T cells, or PBMCs supplied cDNA or gDNA.

The protocol was immunoSEQ multiplex PCR, while the TCRdb copy is restricted to in-frame clones and leaves out a portion. The sample records about 220,000 clones, about 78% being singletons. The TCR comes from a woman in her 70s with acute or convalescent COVID-19. The gene calls are TRBV5-8 and TRBJ2-5, with a tentative D call TRBD2 (6 bases). Sequenced: peripheral blood. DNA for the CDR3: TGTGCCAGCAGCTTGGCCTTGTCGCGGGGGACCCAGTACTTC. Encoded protein: CASSLALSRGTQYF.